The following is a T cell receptor (beta chain) sequence with its context. This sample is part of a study of blood T cell repertoires in COVID-19. Here immunoSEQ multiplex PCR was the method, and the copy in TCRdb shows in-frame clones only, minus some. The table shows approximately 200,000 clones, with approximately 90% occurring only once. The source material was PBMCs or T cells enriched from blood (not recorded which). The receptor was isolated from a man under 40 who had recovered from COVID-19.

The CDR3 region has the DNA TGTGCCAGCAGCTTAGTGGAGTCTAGCGGGGGGTACTCCTACGAGCAGTACTTC. Residues: CASSLVESSGGYSYEQYF. This sequence joins TRBV11-2 and TRBJ2-7, with TRBD2 matching 11 bases. V gave up 1 base and J gave up 0 bases; unmatched junction bases: 8. Germline assignment: CDR1 SGHAT and CDR2 FQNNGV. This CDR3 is 18 amino acids long.